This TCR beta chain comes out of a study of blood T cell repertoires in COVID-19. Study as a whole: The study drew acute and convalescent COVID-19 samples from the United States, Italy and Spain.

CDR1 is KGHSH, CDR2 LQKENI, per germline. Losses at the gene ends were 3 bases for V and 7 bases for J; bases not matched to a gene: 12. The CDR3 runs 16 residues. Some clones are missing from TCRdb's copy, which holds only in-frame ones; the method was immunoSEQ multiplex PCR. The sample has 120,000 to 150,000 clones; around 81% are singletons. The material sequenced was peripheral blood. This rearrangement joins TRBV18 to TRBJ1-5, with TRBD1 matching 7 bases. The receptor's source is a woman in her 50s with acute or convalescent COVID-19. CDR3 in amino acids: CASSPSQGTVRQPQHF. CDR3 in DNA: TGTGCCAGCTCACCCTCCCAGGGGACAGTCAGGCAGCCCCAGCATTTT.